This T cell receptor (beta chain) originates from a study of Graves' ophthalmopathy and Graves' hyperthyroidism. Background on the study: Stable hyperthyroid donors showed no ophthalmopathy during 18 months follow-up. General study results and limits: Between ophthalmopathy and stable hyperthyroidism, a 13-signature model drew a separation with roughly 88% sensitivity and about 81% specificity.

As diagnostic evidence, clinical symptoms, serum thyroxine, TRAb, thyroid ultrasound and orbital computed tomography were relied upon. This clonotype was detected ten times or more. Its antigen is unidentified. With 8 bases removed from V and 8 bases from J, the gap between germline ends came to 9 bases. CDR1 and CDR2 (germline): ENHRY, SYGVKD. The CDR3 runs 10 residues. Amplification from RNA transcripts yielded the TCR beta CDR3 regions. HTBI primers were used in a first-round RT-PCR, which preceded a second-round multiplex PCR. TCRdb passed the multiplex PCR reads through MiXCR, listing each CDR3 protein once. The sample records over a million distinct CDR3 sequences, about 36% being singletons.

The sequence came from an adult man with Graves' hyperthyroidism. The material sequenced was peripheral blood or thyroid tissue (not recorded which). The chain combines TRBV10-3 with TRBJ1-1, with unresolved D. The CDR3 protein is CAIGEREAFF. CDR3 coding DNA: TGTGCCATCGGCGAGAGGGAAGCTTTCTTT.